This TCR beta chain is from a study of T cells in Graves' hyperthyroidism and ophthalmopathy. The wider study: Peripheral blood samples were taken at initial diagnosis, prior to any treatment.

The ends were cut back, 3 bases at V and 2 bases at J, with 6 bases in the middle. The CDR3 covers 13 residues. Germline lookup yields CDR1 SGHNT and CDR2 YYREEE (reference sequence). Amplification of TCR beta CDR3 regions used RNA as the template. During a first-round RT-PCR of the TCR CDR3, the HTBI primer set was used. TCRdb ran MiXCR on the multiplex PCR reads and lists one entry per CDR3 protein. Of 700,000 to 950,000 distinct CDR3 sequences listed, under 45% are singletons. This clonotype was seen at least ten times. The sequence was collected from a woman between 40 and 55 years old with Graves' hyperthyroidism. Sequencing input: blood. The V gene is TRBV5-4, the J gene TRBJ1-3; no definite D call. The CDR3 DNA sequence: TGTGCCAGCAGCTCTAGAGCTGGAAACACCATATATTTT. Protein product: CASSSRAGNTIYF.